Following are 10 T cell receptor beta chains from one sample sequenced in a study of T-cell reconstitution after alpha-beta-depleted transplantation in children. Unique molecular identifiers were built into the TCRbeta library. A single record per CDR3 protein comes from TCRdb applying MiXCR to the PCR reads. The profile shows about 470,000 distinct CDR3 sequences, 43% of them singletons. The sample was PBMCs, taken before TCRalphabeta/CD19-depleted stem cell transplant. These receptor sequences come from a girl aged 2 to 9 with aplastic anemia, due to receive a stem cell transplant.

CDR3 in DNA: TGTGCCACCAGCAAAGCCGGACTCGAGCGGGGGGGCAGCAGCACAGATACGCAGTATTTT. This gives the protein CATSKAGLERGGSSTDTQYF. The rearrangement links TRBV15 to TRBJ2-3, with 10 bases lining up with TRBD2. Germline trimming cut 4 bases from V and 0 bases from J; bases unmatched to any gene: 16. From germline, CDR1 is LNHNV and CDR2 YYDKDF (reference sequence). The CDR3 is 20 residues long.

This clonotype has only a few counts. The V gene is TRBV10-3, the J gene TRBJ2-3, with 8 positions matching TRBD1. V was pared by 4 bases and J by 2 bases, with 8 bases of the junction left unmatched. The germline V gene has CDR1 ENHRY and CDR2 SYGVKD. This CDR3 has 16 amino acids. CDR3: CAISAQGAGITDTQYF. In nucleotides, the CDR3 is TGTGCCATCAGTGCTCAGGGGGCTGGTATCACAGATACGCAGTATTTT.

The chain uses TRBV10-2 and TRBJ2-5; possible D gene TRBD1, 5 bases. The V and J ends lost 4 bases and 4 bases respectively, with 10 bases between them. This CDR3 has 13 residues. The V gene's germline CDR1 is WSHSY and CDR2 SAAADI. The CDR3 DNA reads TGCGCCAGCAGTGGCAGGGCTGGAGAGACCCAGTACTTC. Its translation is CASSGRAGETQYF.

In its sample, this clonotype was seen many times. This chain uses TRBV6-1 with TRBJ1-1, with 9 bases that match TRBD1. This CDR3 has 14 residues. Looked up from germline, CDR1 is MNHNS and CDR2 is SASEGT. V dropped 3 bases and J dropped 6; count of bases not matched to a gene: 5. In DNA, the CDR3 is TGTGCCAGCAGTGATGGACAGGGGTTCTCTGAAGCTTTCTTT. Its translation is CASSDGQGFSEAFF.

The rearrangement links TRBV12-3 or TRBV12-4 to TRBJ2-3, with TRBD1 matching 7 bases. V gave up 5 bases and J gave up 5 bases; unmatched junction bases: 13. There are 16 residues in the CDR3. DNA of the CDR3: TGTGCCAGCAGTCCACAGACAGGGTTTCACATAGATACGCAGTATTTT. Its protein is CASSPQTGFHIDTQYF.

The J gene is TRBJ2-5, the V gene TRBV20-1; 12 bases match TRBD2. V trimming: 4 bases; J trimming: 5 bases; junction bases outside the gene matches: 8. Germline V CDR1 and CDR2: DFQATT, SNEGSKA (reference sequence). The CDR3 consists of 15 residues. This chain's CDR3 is CSAKRTSGNTETQYF. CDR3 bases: TGCAGTGCTAAACGGACTAGCGGGAATACGGAGACCCAGTACTTC.

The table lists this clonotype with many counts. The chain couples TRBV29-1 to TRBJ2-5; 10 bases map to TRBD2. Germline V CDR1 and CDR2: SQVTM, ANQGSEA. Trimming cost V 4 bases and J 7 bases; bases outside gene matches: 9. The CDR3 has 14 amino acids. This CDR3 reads CSVVLAGAGGTQYF. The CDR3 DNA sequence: TGCAGCGTTGTCCTAGCGGGAGCTGGGGGGACCCAGTACTTC.

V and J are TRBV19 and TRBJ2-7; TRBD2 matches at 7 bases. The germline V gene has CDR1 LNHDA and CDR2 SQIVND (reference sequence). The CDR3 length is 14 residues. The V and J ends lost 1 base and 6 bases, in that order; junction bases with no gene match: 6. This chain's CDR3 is CASSIGLAAGEQYF. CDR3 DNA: TGTGCCAGTAGTATAGGGCTAGCGGCGGGCGAGCAGTACTTC.

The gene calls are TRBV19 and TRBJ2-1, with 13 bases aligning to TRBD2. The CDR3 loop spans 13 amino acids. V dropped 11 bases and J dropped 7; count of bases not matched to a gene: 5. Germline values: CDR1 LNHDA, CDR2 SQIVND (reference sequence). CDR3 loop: CAPTSGRRNEQFF. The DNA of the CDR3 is TGTGCCCCGACTAGCGGGAGGAGGAATGAGCAGTTCTTC. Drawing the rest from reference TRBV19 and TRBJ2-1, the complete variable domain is DGGITQSPKYLFRKEGQNVTLSCEQNLNHDAMYWYRQDPGQGLRLIYYSQIVNDFQKGDIAEGYSVSREKKESFPLTVTSAQKNPTAFYLCAPTSGRRNEQFFGPGTRLTVL.

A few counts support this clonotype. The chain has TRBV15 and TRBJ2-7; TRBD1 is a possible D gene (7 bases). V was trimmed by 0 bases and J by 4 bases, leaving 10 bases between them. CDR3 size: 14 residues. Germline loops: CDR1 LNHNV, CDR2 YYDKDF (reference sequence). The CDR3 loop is CATSREQGRYEQYF. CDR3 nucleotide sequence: TGTGCCACCAGCAGAGAACAGGGGAGGTACGAGCAGTACTTC. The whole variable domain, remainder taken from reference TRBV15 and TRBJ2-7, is DAMVIQNPRYQVTQFGKPVTLSCSQTLNHNVMYWYQQKSSQAPKLLFHYYDKDFNNEADTPDNFQSRRPNTSFCFLDIRSPGLGDTAMYLCATSREQGRYEQYFGPGTRLTVT.